This entry lists 3 T cell receptor beta chains sequenced from one sample in a study of T and B cells in COVID-19 patients. BIOMED2 TRB-A/B primer pools were used in multiplex TRB PCR. From the multiplex PCR reads, TCRdb called clonotypes with MiXCR, one entry per CDR3 protein. The sample consists of fewer than 25,000 distinct CDR3 sequences, approximately 29% of them appearing once. TRB was amplified from approximately 250-500 ng of blood genomic DNA. The specimen was blood. The receptors were sampled from a human donor who had recovered from COVID-19.

This clonotype was recorded only once. The chain has TRBV20-1 and TRBJ1-5; D unclear. CDR3 size: 12 residues. V was shortened by 3 bases and J by 5 bases, with 8 bases between the two germline ends. Germline V gene data show CDR1 as DFQATT and CDR2 as SNEGSKA (reference sequence). CDR3 sequence (DNA): TGCAGTGCTAGCGACGGAGATCAGCCCCAGCATTTT. Protein sequence: CSASDGDQPQHF.

This clonotype occurred many times. The V call is TRBV27, the J call TRBJ1-2; D is perhaps TRBD1 (5 bases). V was trimmed by 4 bases and J by 3 bases, leaving 15 bases between them. Germline V gene data show CDR1 as MNHEY and CDR2 as SMNVEV (reference sequence). This CDR3 region has 15 residues. Written as DNA, the CDR3 is TGTGCCAGCAGTTGGGTAGGGGACGACCACTATGGCTACACCTTC. Amino acids: CASSWVGDDHYGYTF.

The chain carries TRBV6-5 and TRBJ1-3, with D tentatively TRBD1 (5 bases). The CDR3 runs 16 residues. With 0 bases removed from V and 0 bases from J, the gap between germline ends came to 9 bases. Per the germline V gene, CDR1 is MNHEY and CDR2 is SVGAGI. CDR3 loop: CASSYSLTDSGNTIYF. As DNA, the CDR3 is TGTGCCAGCAGTTACTCGTTGACAGACTCTGGAAACACCATATATTTT.